Presented here are 30 T cell receptor beta chains from one specimen sequenced in a study of PD-1 blockade in classical Hodgkin lymphoma. Patients all relapsed after autologous stem cell transplantation, and there was variation in brentuximab vedotin exposure. Repertoires were generated with immunoSEQ multiplex PCR, while TCRdb's copy carries only in-frame clones and drops some. Of around 40,000 clones in the sample, 78% were seen once. The sequencing here drew on peripheral blood mononuclear cells (PBMCs), taken at baseline. The receptors were gathered from a human donor with classical Hodgkin lymphoma.

The chain joins TRBV5-6 to TRBJ1-2; 7 nucleotides line up with TRBD1. This CDR3 is built from 14 residues. Germline values: CDR1 SGHDT, CDR2 YYEEEE. Trimming took 4 bases from V and 3 from J; bases not matched to a gene: 6. This chain's CDR3 is CASSVGTVHYGYTF. Here the CDR3 DNA reads TGTGCCAGCAGCGTAGGGACAGTACACTATGGCTACACCTTC.

The chain employs TRBV9 and TRBJ2-3; possible D gene TRBD1, 6 bases. The CDR3 loop spans 16 amino acids. Germline V CDR1 and CDR2: SGDLS, YYNGEE. With 4 bases removed from V and 1 base from J, the gap between germline ends came to 16 bases. The CDR3 loop reads CASSPTGLLGTDTQYF. The CDR3 DNA is TGTGCCAGCAGCCCCACAGGGCTCTTAGGCACAGATACGCAGTATTTT.

DNA of the CDR3: TGTGCCAGCAGCCAAGCGACAGGGTGGGACTACGAGCAGTACTTC. It codes for CASSQATGWDYEQYF. The chain carries TRBV5-4 and TRBJ2-7; TRBD1 matches at 7 bases. The CDR3 has 15 residues. V shed 4 bases, J shed 3 bases, and the junction held 10 bases outside the gene matches. Germline loops: CDR1 SGHNT, CDR2 YYREEE (reference sequence).

The chain is built from TRBV9 and TRBJ2-1, with 8 bases lining up with TRBD1. Germline CDR1 and CDR2: SGDLS and YYNGEE. The CDR3 spans 16 residues. Trimming removed 4 bases from V and 2 bases from J; junction bases left unmatched: 8. The CDR3 region has the DNA TGTGCCAGCAGCCATAGACAGGGGCGCGCCTACAATGAGCAGTTCTTC. It is translated as CASSHRQGRAYNEQFF.

This clone has only one observation. The rearrangement joins TRBV4-2 to TRBJ1-4; the D gene is possibly TRBD1 (6 bases). Trimming took 5 bases from V and 3 from J, leaving 13 bases between them. In germline, CDR1 is LGHNA, CDR2 YNFKEQ. This CDR3 is 15 amino acids long. The CDR3 protein is CASSLTGIPNEKLFF. The CDR3 region has the DNA TGTGCCAGCAGCTTAACAGGGATTCCTAATGAAAAACTGTTTTTT.

This clone was picked up one time. The chain has TRBV18 and TRBJ1-1; possibly TRBD1 for D (6 bases). CDR3 size: 14 residues. Germline CDR1 KGHSH, CDR2 LQKENI. V lost 8 bases to trimming and J lost 0 bases, with 13 bases between them. The CDR3 spells CASRTGGMNTEAFF. Here the CDR3 DNA reads TGTGCCAGCCGCACTGGGGGCATGAACACTGAAGCTTTCTTT.

The chain links TRBV2 to TRBJ2-2; TRBD1 is a possible D gene (6 bases). The CDR3 consists of 14 residues. Trimming removed 9 bases from V and 0 bases from J, with 11 bases in between. The germline V gene has CDR1 SNHLY and CDR2 FYNNEI. The CDR3 reads CARGQQPNTGELFF. The CDR3 coding sequence is TGTGCCAGAGGACAGCAACCGAACACCGGGGAGCTGTTTTTT.

The chain uses TRBV18 and TRBJ1-4; tentative D call: TRBD1 (6 bases). CDR3 size: 13 residues. V was trimmed by 4 bases and J by 12 bases, leaving 15 bases between them. Germline V gives CDR1 KGHSH, CDR2 LQKENI. CDR3 DNA: TGTGCCAGCTCACAAGGAAGGGGGGCTGAACTGTTTTTT. As protein: CASSQGRGAELFF.

To note about this clone: The sample has other DNA sequences that encode this CDR3 too. This sequence joins TRBV7-9 and TRBJ2-7; D gene ambiguous. Germline V lookup: CDR1 SEHNR, CDR2 FQNEAQ (reference sequence). Deletions cut 4 bases from V and 2 bases from J, with 6 bases between. The CDR3 runs to 12 residues. The CDR3 is CASSSDTYEQYF. The CDR3 DNA sequence: TGTGCCAGCAGCTCAGACACCTACGAGCAGTACTTC.

The chain is built from TRBV6-5 and TRBJ2-4, with D hard to call. Germline V lookup: CDR1 MNHEY, CDR2 SVGAGI. V lost 6 bases to trimming and J lost 4 bases, with 16 bases between them. The CDR3 loop spans 15 amino acids. The CDR3, as DNA: TGTGCCAGCAGCGGTAAGGAAGAGGTAAAAAACATTCAGTACTTC. Residues: CASSGKEEVKNIQYF.

This clone was seen a handful of times. This chain links TRBV27 with TRBJ2-3; no definite D call. CDR1 is MNHEY and CDR2 is SMNVEV in the germline V gene (reference sequence). This CDR3 spans 15 amino acids. Trimming removed 3 bases from V and 2 bases from J, with 12 bases in between. In DNA, the CDR3 is TGTGCCAGCAGTTTTATAGGATGGGACACAGATACGCAGTATTTT. Translated, it gives CASSFIGWDTDTQYF.

This rearrangement joins TRBV27 to TRBJ2-2; TRBD1 aligns across 9 bases. Germline loops: CDR1 MNHEY, CDR2 SMNVEV (reference sequence). CDR3 length: 14 amino acids. V lost 5 bases and J lost 6; bases outside the gene matches: 4. In nucleotides, the CDR3 is TGTGCCAGCAGTGAGGACAGGGGTCCCGGGGAGCTGTTTTTT. Protein sequence: CASSEDRGPGELFF.

The sample holds one count of this clone. This chain connects TRBV9 to TRBJ1-6, with a weak D call TRBD1 (6 bases). The CDR3 has 14 residues. Germline lookup yields CDR1 SGDLS and CDR2 YYNGEE. The germline V and J ends were trimmed by 3 bases and 8 bases, with 12 bases remaining between them. The CDR3 DNA follows: TGTGCCAGCAGCGCTTCAGGGGATCATTCACCCCTCCACTTT. Translating gives CASSASGDHSPLHF.

The chain combines TRBV6-5 with TRBJ2-7, with a possible D match to TRBD1 (6 bases). V lost 6 bases to trimming and J lost 2 bases, with 11 bases between them. CDR1 is MNHEY and CDR2 is SVGAGI in the germline V gene. The CDR3 spans 13 residues. This CDR3 reads CASSSGTPYEQYF. CDR3 bases: TGTGCCAGCAGCTCCGGGACACCCTACGAGCAGTACTTC.

This clone was observed once. The V call is TRBV12-1, the J call TRBJ2-3; the D segment call TRBD2 is taken from the table without a DNA check. TRBV12-1 represents a pseudogene. This CDR3 is built from 10 residues. In DNA form, the CDR3 reads TGTGCCAGCAGCCCCGAGGACTATAATTTT. Protein product: CASSPEDYNF.

The chain is built from TRBV7-9 and TRBJ2-5, with D perhaps given as TRBD1 or TRBD2 (6 bases each). Trimming took 11 bases from V and 5 from J, leaving 18 bases between them. The CDR3 loop spans 13 amino acids. Germline V lookup: CDR1 SEHNR, CDR2 FQNEAQ (reference sequence). The chain's CDR3 is CAAAGGAWETQYF. The DNA for the CDR3 is TGTGCCGCGGCCGGGGGCGCTTGGGAGACCCAGTACTTC.

V and J are TRBV6-5 and TRBJ1-2; 10 bases align to TRBD1. V was clipped by 4 bases and J by 7 bases; unmatched bases: 9. This CDR3 spans 15 amino acids. Germline CDR1 MNHEY, CDR2 SVGAGI. In DNA, the CDR3 is TGTGCCAGCAGTTTCCCGGGACAGGGGTTGGGTGGCTACACCTTC. This codes for CASSFPGQGLGGYTF.

V is TRBV27 and J is TRBJ1-2, with D possibly TRBD1 on 5 matching bases. V gave up 2 bases and J gave up 0 bases, with 19 bases separating them. CDR1 is MNHEY and CDR2 is SMNVEV in the germline V gene (reference sequence). The CDR3 length is 18 residues. CDR3 protein: CASSLHMGESPANYGYTF. CDR3 bases: TGTGCCAGCAGTTTACATATGGGGGAGAGCCCTGCTAACTATGGCTACACCTTC.

The rearrangement joins TRBV4-1 to TRBJ2-3; 14 nucleotides align to TRBD2. From germline, CDR1 is MGHRA and CDR2 YSYEKL. The V and J ends lost 0 bases and 2 bases, in that order; junction bases with no gene match: 4. The CDR3 runs to 18 residues. CDR3 residues: CASSQEGLAGGFTDTQYF. CDR3 DNA sequence: TGCGCCAGCAGCCAAGAAGGACTAGCGGGGGGATTCACAGATACGCAGTATTTT.

This rearrangement joins TRBV7-2 to TRBJ2-7; TRBD2 might be the D (6 bases). Germline loops: CDR1 SGHTA, CDR2 FQGNSA. This CDR3 region has 13 residues. Trimming stripped 5 bases from V and 3 bases from J, with 11 bases between. The CDR3 bases are TGTGCCAGCAGCCTGCGGACTAACTACGAGCAGTACTTC. As protein: CASSLRTNYEQYF.

The table lists this clone with a count of one. The chain joins TRBV5-1 to TRBJ2-1; 12 bases line up with TRBD2. CDR3 length: 15 residues. Losses at the gene ends were 4 bases for V and 3 bases for J; bases not matched to a gene: 2. Germline loops: CDR1 SGHRS, CDR2 YFSETQ. CDR3 sequence: CASSLAGGLYNEQFF. CDR3 DNA: TGCGCCAGCAGCCTAGCGGGGGGGCTCTACAATGAGCAGTTCTTC.

The chain carries TRBV18 and TRBJ2-7, with 7 bases matching TRBD1. The CDR3 runs 13 residues. Trimming at V came to 5 bases and at J to 4 bases, leaving 5 bases not matched to a gene. Germline V CDR1 and CDR2: KGHSH, LQKENI. The CDR3 nucleotides read TGTGCCAGCTCAGCGTCCAGGGGGTACGAGCAGTACTTC. Encoded protein: CASSASRGYEQYF.

With regard to this clone: A far larger clone lies a single base away; this is likely a read error. V gene TRBV4-1 combines with J gene TRBJ2-7, with D perhaps TRBD1 (5 bases). The length of the CDR3 is 16 residues. V dropped 4 bases and J dropped 5 bases, with 21 bases sitting between them. Germline V lookup: CDR1 MGHRA, CDR2 YSYEKL. CDR3 bases: TGCGCCAGCAGCCCCTTAGGGCAGGGATTCCTTGACGAGCAGTACTTC. Amino acid sequence: CASSPLGQGFLDEQYF.

For the CDR3, the DNA is TGTGCCAGCAGTTACAGGGACAGTGGACAAGAGACCCAGTACTTC. This gives the protein CASSYRDSGQETQYF. The chain couples TRBV6-5 to TRBJ2-5, with TRBD1 matching over 7 bases. This CDR3 region has 15 residues. The junction had 5 bases not matched to a gene; V was cut back by 2 bases and J by 2 bases. In germline, CDR1 is MNHEY, CDR2 SVGAGI.

V gene TRBV11-2 combines with J gene TRBJ2-7, with 8 bases that match TRBD2. The CDR3 has 15 residues. Germline loops: CDR1 SGHAT, CDR2 FQNNGV. The trim removed 0 bases at V and 7 bases at J, leaving 8 bases unmatched. The CDR3 DNA follows: TGTGCCAGCAGCTTAGATCGTGGGGGCGGGGGGGAGCAGTACTTC. Translating it yields CASSLDRGGGGEQYF.

The rearrangement joins TRBV7-2 to TRBJ2-1, with D possibly matching TRBD2 (5 bases). Trimming took off 5 bases at V and 2 bases at J, with 7 bases between the two ends. CDR3 size: 13 residues. Germline-derived CDR1 and CDR2 are SGHTA and FQGNSA. DNA for the CDR3: TGTGCCAGCAGCCCGGAGGCCTACAATGAGCAGTTCTTC. As protein: CASSPEAYNEQFF.

The chain uses TRBV6-6 and TRBJ2-1; D uncertain. Germline lookup yields CDR1 MNHNY and CDR2 SVGAGI (reference sequence). Between the trimmed V and J ends, which lost 2 bases and 5 bases, there was a span of 10 bases. The length of the CDR3 is 14 residues. In DNA form, the CDR3 reads TGTGCCAGCAGTTACGACGACCACCACAATGAGCAGTTCTTC. Amino acid sequence: CASSYDDHHNEQFF.

A single count supports this clone. This rearrangement joins TRBV7-2 to TRBJ1-5; 9 nucleotides line up with TRBD1. Trimming at V came to 5 bases and at J to 6 bases, leaving 11 bases not matched to a gene. From germline, CDR1 is SGHTA and CDR2 FQGNSA. The CDR3 is 16 residues long. In DNA, the CDR3 is TGTGCCAGCAGCCAAACACGGGGACAGGGTTCTCAGCCCCAGCATTTT. This gives the protein CASSQTRGQGSQPQHF.

The V call is TRBV6-6, the J call TRBJ1-2; 7 bases match TRBD1. Germline V CDR1 and CDR2: MNHNY, SVGAGI (reference sequence). CDR3 length: 15 residues. The V and J ends lost 2 bases and 6 bases, in that order; junction bases with no gene match: 9. In DNA form, the CDR3 reads TGTGCCAGCAGTTACGGGGACAGCCTACTTGATGGCTACACCTTC. It yields the protein CASSYGDSLLDGYTF.

The V call is TRBV7-9, the J call TRBJ2-1; TRBD2 aligns across 9 bases. CDR3 length: 18 amino acids. V gave up 1 base and J gave up 5 bases; unmatched junction bases: 12. Looked up from germline, CDR1 is SEHNR and CDR2 is FQNEAQ (reference sequence). CDR3 sequence (DNA): TGTGCCAGCAGCTTAGGGCCCGCGGCGGGGGGGCGGAACAATGAGCAGTTCTTC. Amino acids: CASSLGPAAGGRNNEQFF. The full variable domain, with the rest looked up from reference TRBV7-9 and TRBJ2-1, is DTGVSQNPRHKITKRGQNVTFRCDPISEHNRLYWYRQTLGQGPEFLTYFQNEAQLEKSRLLSDRFSAERPKGSFSTLEIQRTEQGDSAMYLCASSLGPAAGGRNNEQFFGPGTRLTVL.